The rows below give T cell receptor beta chains drawn from one sample of a study of T cell changes during pregnancy in multiple sclerosis. Assay used: immunoSEQ multiplex PCR; TCRdb lists only in-frame clones, some missing. The sample consists of around 59,000 clones, over 90% of them appearing once. Specimen: peripheral blood, collected in the first trimester of pregnancy. All receptors come from a female donor with multiple sclerosis, enrolled in a pregnancy study. Both conserved end residues are part of each CDR3. D genes are given only for firm matches. Clone size is not always given. Where it is, it says once, few, many or a class for expanded clones.

V gene: TRBV4-2; clone size: -; J gene: TRBJ2-5; D gene: TRBD2; CDR3 length: 17; CDR3 protein: CASSQDSSGSGGETQYF; CDR3 DNA: TGTGCCAGCAGCCAAGATAGTTCCGGTAGCGGGGGAGAGACCCAGTACTTC
V gene: TRBV7-8; clone size: -; J gene: TRBJ2-5; D gene: TRBD1; CDR3 length: 16; CDR3 protein: CASSLGDRETRETQYF; CDR3 DNA: TGTGCCAGCAGCTTAGGGGACAGGGAAACAAGAGAGACCCAGTACTTC
V gene: TRBV5-1; clone size: -; J gene: TRBJ1-6; D gene: -; CDR3 length: 15; CDR3 protein: CASRTREGYYSPLHF; CDR3 DNA: TGCGCCAGCAGGACTCGGGAGGGCTATTATTCACCCCTCCACTTT
V gene: TRBV7-2; clone size: -; J gene: TRBJ1-2; D gene: -; CDR3 length: 14; CDR3 protein: CASSPRTANYGYTF; CDR3 DNA: TGTGCCAGCAGCCCCCGGACAGCTAACTATGGCTACACCTTC
V gene: TRBV9; clone size: -; J gene: TRBJ1-2; D gene: -; CDR3 length: 16; CDR3 protein: CASSVSSGAGTGGYTF; CDR3 DNA: TGTGCCAGCAGCGTTAGTAGCGGTGCAGGCACGGGGGGCTACACCTTC
V gene: TRBV7-3; clone size: -; J gene: TRBJ2-3; D gene: -; CDR3 length: 16; CDR3 protein: CASSPGGGPGKDTQYF; CDR3 DNA: TGTGCCAGCAGCCCAGGTGGAGGGCCGGGGAAAGATACGCAGTATTTT
V gene: TRBV27; clone size: -; J gene: TRBJ1-2; D gene: -; CDR3 length: 14; CDR3 protein: CASSFLDVRDGYTF; CDR3 DNA: TGTGCCAGCAGTTTTCTAGACGTCAGGGATGGCTACACCTTC
V gene: TRBV4-2; clone size: -; J gene: TRBJ2-7; D gene: TRBD2; CDR3 length: 17; CDR3 protein: CASSPNPSLAGKSEQYF; CDR3 DNA: TGTGCCAGCAGCCCTAACCCCTCACTAGCGGGGAAAAGTGAGCAGTACTTC
V gene: TRBV7-2; clone size: -; J gene: TRBJ2-7; D gene: -; CDR3 length: 14; CDR3 protein: CASSFKGMLGEQYF; CDR3 DNA: TGTGCCAGCAGCTTCAAGGGGATGTTGGGCGAGCAGTACTTC
V gene: TRBV4-3; clone size: -; J gene: TRBJ2-2; D gene: -; CDR3 length: 15; CDR3 protein: CASSQEEGNTGELFF; CDR3 DNA: TGCGCCAGCAGCCAAGAGGAGGGGAACACCGGGGAGCTGTTTTTT
V gene: TRBV15; clone size: -; J gene: TRBJ2-6; D gene: TRBD1; CDR3 length: 18; CDR3 protein: CATSRRGTGSSGANVLTF; CDR3 DNA: TGTGCCACCAGCCGGCGGGGGACAGGGAGCTCTGGGGCCAACGTCCTGACTTTC
V gene: TRBV7-2; clone size: -; J gene: TRBJ2-1; D gene: TRBD2; CDR3 length: 16; CDR3 protein: CASRPSGGESYNEQFF; CDR3 DNA: TGTGCCAGCAGACCTAGCGGGGGGGAGTCCTACAATGAGCAGTTCTTC
V gene: TRBV19; clone size: -; J gene: TRBJ1-5; D gene: -; CDR3 length: 12; CDR3 protein: CASTSSNQPQHF; CDR3 DNA: TGTGCCAGTACTTCTAGCAATCAGCCCCAGCATTTT
V gene: TRBV7-9; clone size: -; J gene: TRBJ2-1; D gene: -; CDR3 length: 13; CDR3 protein: CASGPGQNNEQFF; CDR3 DNA: TGTGCCAGCGGCCCAGGCCAGAACAATGAGCAGTTCTTC
V gene: TRBV6-6; clone size: -; J gene: TRBJ1-2; D gene: TRBD1; CDR3 length: 16; CDR3 protein: CASSHTGTGAGGGYTF; CDR3 DNA: TGTGCCAGCAGTCATACCGGGACAGGGGCTGGGGGTGGCTACACCTTC
V gene: TRBV5-6; clone size: -; J gene: TRBJ1-6; D gene: TRBD1; CDR3 length: 16; CDR3 protein: CASCPGTGSGNSPLHF; CDR3 DNA: TGTGCCAGTTGTCCCGGGACAGGGAGTGGTAATTCACCCCTCCACTTT
V gene: TRBV4-3; clone size: once; J gene: TRBJ2-2; D gene: TRBD2; CDR3 length: 16; CDR3 protein: CASSQDLRGGSGELFF; CDR3 DNA: TGCGCCAGCAGCCAAGATCTGCGGGGGGGCTCCGGGGAGCTGTTTTTT
V gene: TRBV19; clone size: -; J gene: TRBJ2-2; D gene: TRBD1; CDR3 length: 16; CDR3 protein: CASRPGGRGRTGELFF; CDR3 DNA: TGTGCCAGTAGACCCGGGGGCAGGGGGCGAACCGGGGAGCTGTTTTTT
V gene: TRBV7-8; clone size: -; J gene: TRBJ1-2; D gene: TRBD1; CDR3 length: 16; CDR3 protein: CASSLDRGQGADGYTF; CDR3 DNA: TGTGCCAGCAGCTTAGATCGAGGACAGGGGGCGGATGGCTACACCTTC
V gene: TRBV19; clone size: -; J gene: TRBJ2-1; D gene: TRBD2; CDR3 length: 20; CDR3 protein: CASSILRGWGLAGGSSEQFF; CDR3 DNA: TGTGCCAGTAGTATTCTTAGGGGGTGGGGACTAGCGGGGGGAAGCAGTGAGCAGTTCTTC
V gene: TRBV13; clone size: -; J gene: TRBJ2-7; D gene: TRBD1; CDR3 length: 16; CDR3 protein: CASSGTGTGLTYEQYF; CDR3 DNA: TGTGCCAGCAGCGGGACAGGGACAGGTTTAACCTACGAGCAGTACTTC
V gene: TRBV5-1; clone size: -; J gene: TRBJ1-1; D gene: -; CDR3 length: 13; CDR3 protein: CASTDIVNTEAFF; CDR3 DNA: TGCGCCAGCACCGACATCGTGAACACTGAAGCTTTCTTT
V gene: TRBV7-3; clone size: -; J gene: TRBJ2-7; D gene: -; CDR3 length: 12; CDR3 protein: CASAVAGGEQYF; CDR3 DNA: TGTGCCAGCGCGGTGGCAGGGGGGGAGCAGTACTTC
V gene: TRBV21-1; clone size: -; J gene: TRBJ2-3; D gene: -; CDR3 length: 16; CDR3 protein: CASSRKRGGVTDTQYF; CDR3 DNA: TGTGCCAGCAGCAGGAAGCGGGGGGGCGTCACAGATACGCAGTATTTT
V gene: TRBV2; clone size: -; J gene: TRBJ2-1; D gene: TRBD2; CDR3 length: 16; CDR3 protein: CASSDQRGALLDEQFF; CDR3 DNA: TGTGCCAGCAGTGACCAGCGGGGGGCTCTCTTGGATGAGCAGTTCTTC
V gene: TRBV5-1; clone size: -; J gene: TRBJ2-7; D gene: TRBD1; CDR3 length: 16; CDR3 protein: CASSGTGAPSSYEQYF; CDR3 DNA: TGCGCCAGCAGCGGCACAGGGGCCCCTAGCTCCTACGAGCAGTACTTC
V gene: TRBV5-4; clone size: -; J gene: TRBJ2-2; D gene: TRBD2; CDR3 length: 17; CDR3 protein: CASSFFASGGRTGELFF; CDR3 DNA: TGTGCCAGCAGCTTCTTTGCTAGCGGGGGACGGACCGGGGAGCTGTTTTTT
V gene: TRBV5-1; clone size: -; J gene: TRBJ1-2; D gene: -; CDR3 length: 13; CDR3 protein: CASSQEAVDGYTF; CDR3 DNA: TGCGCCAGCTCCCAAGAGGCAGTAGATGGCTACACCTTC
V gene: TRBV30; clone size: -; J gene: TRBJ2-7; D gene: TRBD1; CDR3 length: 13; CDR3 protein: CAWSADRVYEQYF; CDR3 DNA: TGTGCCTGGAGTGCTGACAGGGTCTACGAGCAGTACTTC
V gene: TRBV10-3; clone size: -; J gene: TRBJ1-6; D gene: -; CDR3 length: 14; CDR3 protein: CAISELAINSPLHF; CDR3 DNA: TGTGCCATCAGTGAATTAGCGATTAATTCACCCCTCCACTTT
V gene: TRBV19; clone size: -; J gene: TRBJ1-4; D gene: -; CDR3 length: 16; CDR3 protein: CASSIRGSWPNEKLFF; CDR3 DNA: TGTGCCAGTAGTATTCGAGGGAGCTGGCCTAATGAAAAACTGTTTTTT
V gene: TRBV4-3; clone size: -; J gene: TRBJ1-5; D gene: TRBD1; CDR3 length: 14; CDR3 protein: CASSQVAGGQPQHF; CDR3 DNA: TGCGCCAGCAGCCAAGTGGCAGGGGGTCAGCCCCAGCATTTT
V gene: TRBV7-2; clone size: -; J gene: TRBJ2-1; D gene: -; CDR3 length: 13; CDR3 protein: CASSSDWYNEQFF; CDR3 DNA: TGTGCCAGCAGCTCGGACTGGTACAATGAGCAGTTCTTC
V gene: TRBV7-3; clone size: -; J gene: TRBJ1-1; D gene: -; CDR3 length: 14; CDR3 protein: CASSLIGGDTEAFF; CDR3 DNA: TGTGCCAGCAGCTTAATCGGGGGGGACACTGAAGCTTTCTTT
V gene: TRBV19; clone size: -; J gene: TRBJ1-2; D gene: -; CDR3 length: 16; CDR3 protein: CASSTPDKSMTRGYTF; CDR3 DNA: TGTGCCAGTAGTACTCCGGACAAGAGCATGACACGGGGCTACACCTTC
V gene: TRBV5-6; clone size: -; J gene: TRBJ1-2; D gene: TRBD1; CDR3 length: 13; CDR3 protein: CASGDRQGSGYTF; CDR3 DNA: TGTGCCAGCGGCGACCGACAGGGCTCGGGCTACACCTTC
V gene: TRBV6-1; clone size: -; J gene: TRBJ2-7; D gene: -; CDR3 length: 14; CDR3 protein: CASSEAGGTYEQYF; CDR3 DNA: TGTGCCAGCAGTGAAGCAGGGGGAACCTACGAGCAGTACTTC
V gene: TRBV7-2; clone size: -; J gene: TRBJ1-1; D gene: TRBD1; CDR3 length: 16; CDR3 protein: CASSSPDAAGGTEAFF; CDR3 DNA: TGTGCCAGCAGCTCTCCCGATGCCGCAGGGGGAACTGAAGCTTTCTTT
V gene: TRBV19; clone size: -; J gene: TRBJ1-2; D gene: TRBD1; CDR3 length: 14; CDR3 protein: CASSIDGQGPGYTF; CDR3 DNA: TGTGCCAGTAGTATAGACGGACAGGGTCCGGGCTACACCTTC
V gene: TRBV5-6; clone size: -; J gene: TRBJ1-5; D gene: -; CDR3 length: 14; CDR3 protein: CASSLQARNQPQHF; CDR3 DNA: TGTGCCAGCAGCTTGCAGGCCCGCAATCAGCCCCAGCATTTT
V gene: TRBV11-2; clone size: -; J gene: TRBJ2-1; D gene: TRBD2; CDR3 length: 17; CDR3 protein: CASSPLHSSGGANEQFF; CDR3 DNA: TGTGCCAGCAGCCCACTTCACTCTAGCGGGGGGGCGAATGAGCAGTTCTTC
V gene: TRBV7-2; clone size: -; J gene: TRBJ2-1; D gene: -; CDR3 length: 15; CDR3 protein: CASSLNGGPYNEQFF; CDR3 DNA: TGTGCCAGCAGCTTAAACGGCGGGCCCTACAATGAGCAGTTCTTC
V gene: TRBV11-2; clone size: -; J gene: TRBJ2-1; D gene: -; CDR3 length: 16; CDR3 protein: CASSLDVVVSYNEQFF; CDR3 DNA: TGTGCCAGCAGCTTAGATGTGGTAGTGTCCTACAATGAGCAGTTCTTC
V gene: TRBV14; clone size: -; J gene: TRBJ2-5; D gene: -; CDR3 length: 14; CDR3 protein: CASSHGGLAVTQYF; CDR3 DNA: TGTGCCAGCAGCCACGGGGGATTGGCAGTAACCCAGTACTTC
V gene: TRBV19; clone size: -; J gene: TRBJ1-1; D gene: -; CDR3 length: 13; CDR3 protein: CASSIEGDTEAFF; CDR3 DNA: TGTGCCAGTAGTATTGAGGGCGACACTGAAGCTTTCTTT
V gene: TRBV27; clone size: -; J gene: TRBJ2-5; D gene: TRBD1; CDR3 length: 16; CDR3 protein: CASSSLSLQGQETQYF; CDR3 DNA: TGTGCCAGCAGTTCCCTTTCCCTACAGGGGCAGGAGACCCAGTACTTC
V gene: TRBV18; clone size: -; J gene: TRBJ2-7; D gene: TRBD1; CDR3 length: 15; CDR3 protein: CASSRRVTGAYEQYF; CDR3 DNA: TGTGCCAGCTCACGACGAGTGACAGGGGCCTACGAGCAGTACTTC
V gene: TRBV7-2; clone size: -; J gene: TRBJ2-7; D gene: TRBD2; CDR3 length: 13; CDR3 protein: CATQRGQGYEQYF; CDR3 DNA: TGTGCCACCCAGCGGGGGCAGGGCTACGAGCAGTACTTC
V gene: TRBV7-2; clone size: -; J gene: TRBJ1-1; D gene: -; CDR3 length: 14; CDR3 protein: CASSSYRVNTEAFF; CDR3 DNA: TGTGCCAGCAGCTCATATCGGGTGAACACTGAAGCTTTCTTT